This passage covers 10 T cell receptor beta chains from one sample sequenced in a study of T-cell memory formation after mild COVID-19. TCRdb analysed the 5' RACE reads with MiXCR anew, one entry per CDR3 protein. The repertoire includes around 340,000 distinct CDR3 sequences, roughly an eighth of them detected once, and 22% sits in the top ten. The sequenced sample was PBMCs or a T cell subset sorted from them (not recorded which). These receptors were obtained from a young man who had mild COVID-19 (a few samples of this study predate the infection). Cell type and time point are not known.

The sample holds a few counts of this clonotype. The J gene is TRBJ2-1, the V gene TRBV7-2; D may be TRBD2 (7 bases). Trimming removed 2 bases at V and 10 bases at J, with 24 bases between. The CDR3 runs to 17 residues. Germline values: CDR1 SGHTA, CDR2 FQGNSA. The DNA for the CDR3 is TGTGCCAGCAGCTTAATGGCCGGAGGGGGACTCGGGAGGGAGCAGTTCTTC. It specifies CASSLMAGGGLGREQFF. Full variable domain (outside the CDR3, taken from reference TRBV7-2 and TRBJ2-1): GAGVSQSPSNKVTEKGKDVELRCDPISGHTALYWYRQSLGQGLEFLIYFQGNSAPDKSGLPSDRFSAERTGGSVSTLTIQRTQQEDSAVYLCASSLMAGGGLGREQFFGPGTRLTVL.

The rearrangement joins TRBV12-3 or TRBV12-4 to TRBJ1-1; D is uncertain. This CDR3 contains 18 residues. Trimming left V 3 bases short and J 3 bases short, with 23 bases between. The chain's CDR3 is CASSLTAATRARDTEAFF. In nucleotides, the CDR3 is TGTGCCAGCAGTTTGACCGCGGCAACTAGGGCTAGGGACACTGAAGCTTTCTTT.

This clonotype appeared a few times. This CDR3 reads CASSIQGPGELFF. The CDR3 DNA reads as TGTGCCAGTAGTATCCAGGGTCCCGGGGAGCTGTTTTTT. The chain couples TRBV19 to TRBJ2-2, with a weak D call TRBD1 (5 bases). CDR3 length: 13 residues. From germline, CDR1 is LNHDA and CDR2 SQIVND (reference sequence). The V gene lost 3 bases and the J gene lost 6 bases, with 8 bases spanning the gap. Variable domain in full (rest from reference TRBV19 and TRBJ2-2): DGGITQSPKYLFRKEGQNVTLSCEQNLNHDAMYWYRQDPGQGLRLIYYSQIVNDFQKGDIAEGYSVSREKKESFPLTVTSAQKNPTAFYLCASSIQGPGELFFGEGSRLTVL.

This clonotype has only a few counts. This chain links TRBV12-3 or TRBV12-4 with TRBJ1-1; 11 nucleotides align to TRBD1. This CDR3 is 17 amino acids long. Germline trimming cut 7 bases from V and 1 base from J; bases unmatched to any gene: 11. The CDR3 DNA sequence: TGTGCCAGCAACGGACAGGGGGCTATAATGAGGAACACTGAAGCTTTCTTT. Amino acids: CASNGQGAIMRNTEAFF.

This chain links TRBV4-3 with TRBJ1-2, with D possibly being TRBD1 (6 bases). Germline V gene data show CDR1 as LGHNA and CDR2 as YSLEER. The CDR3 covers 14 residues. Deletions cut 0 bases from V and 8 bases from J, with 13 bases between. The chain's CDR3 is CASSQDRRGVGYTF. CDR3 in DNA: TGCGCCAGCAGCCAAGATCGAAGGGGGGTAGGCTACACCTTC.

This chain connects TRBV4-2 to TRBJ2-3; 8 bases are shared with TRBD2. V lost 0 bases, J lost 10 bases, and 9 bases stayed unmatched. This CDR3 contains 15 residues. Germline CDR1 and CDR2: LGHNA and YNFKEQ. The CDR3 protein is CASSQDYGGASPQYF. The CDR3 region has the DNA TGTGCCAGCAGCCAAGATTACGGGGGGGCCTCTCCGCAGTATTTT.

This chain connects TRBV28 to TRBJ1-5; no clear D gene. CDR3 length: 15 amino acids. Germline values: CDR1 MDHEN, CDR2 SYDVKM. Trimming stripped 7 bases from V and 5 bases from J, with 18 bases between. This chain's CDR3 is CASTAAGSGYQPQHF. DNA for the CDR3: TGTGCCAGCACCGCGGCGGGGTCCGGTTATCAGCCCCAGCATTTT.

V gene TRBV5-5 combines with J gene TRBJ2-3; TRBD2 might be the D (5 bases). This CDR3 spans 13 amino acids. Germline V gene sequence: CDR1 SGHKS, CDR2 YYEKEE (reference sequence). Trimming took 2 bases from V and 8 from J, leaving 12 bases between them. CDR3 nucleotide sequence: TGTGCCAGCAGCTTAGGAGGTCAGGTTACGCAGTATTTT. Amino acid sequence: CASSLGGQVTQYF.

This clonotype was recorded many times. The gene calls are TRBV11-3 and TRBJ2-7, with 9 bases aligning to TRBD1. The V and J ends lost 6 bases and 2 bases, in that order; junction bases with no gene match: 5. Per germline, CDR1 SGHNT and CDR2 YENEEA. The CDR3 spans 14 residues. CDR3 coding DNA: TGTGCCAGCAGTTCCGGGACAGGGACCTACGAGCAGTACTTC. It is translated as CASSSGTGTYEQYF.

The chain employs TRBV4-1 and TRBJ1-5; 9 positions match TRBD1. CDR1 and CDR2 (germline): MGHRA, YSYEKL. CDR3 size: 15 residues. The ends lost 2 bases at V and 6 bases at J; junction bases unmatched: 5. CDR3 region: CASSQLQGARQPQHF. The CDR3 region has the DNA TGCGCCAGCAGCCAACTACAGGGGGCGCGTCAGCCCCAGCATTTT.